This entry describes one T cell receptor beta chain. Its antigen is not identified. The data were taken from a study of shared clonotypes between healthy human individuals. Some clones are missing from TCRdb's copy, which holds only in-frame ones; the method was immunoSEQ multiplex PCR. The table lists some 1.5 million clones, 95% to 99% of them singletons. Germline V gene sequence: CDR1 SGHTA, CDR2 FQGNSA. V was pared by 6 bases and J by 0 bases, with 10 bases between. This CDR3 is 14 amino acids long. The study's findings and limits: Naive subsets generally exceeded memory subsets in estimated richness.

Memory CD4+ cells were the fraction left after CD45RA+ naive selection. This chain uses TRBV7-2 with TRBJ2-3; D is unclear. Material: naive CD4+ T cells sorted from blood. Regarding subset: CD45RA+ positively selected. This clonotype was sampled from a man between 25 and 39 years old in good health. DNA of the CDR3: TGTGCCAGCAGTGAACAAACTAGCACAGATACGCAGTATTTT. Translated, it gives CASSEQTSTDTQYF.